The rows below give T cell receptor beta chains drawn from one sample of a study of blood T cell repertoires in COVID-19. Generated by immunoSEQ multiplex PCR, the TCRdb table keeps only in-frame clones and is missing some. Among under 350,000 clones listed, around 92% were seen once. Sequencing used peripheral blood. Receptors were obtained from a woman younger than 45 with COVID-19, enrolled during active disease. CDR3s include the opening cysteine and the closing phenylalanine or tryptophan. The D gene is left open where the match is weak. Only part of the rows carry a size: once, few, many, or a class if the clone is expanded.

TRBV24-1	TRBJ1-1	NA	NA	CATSAGGGAQAFF	TGTGCCACCAGTGCGGGGGGAGGGGCCCAAGCTTTCTTT
TRBV7-2	TRBJ2-5	NA	NA	CASTTPRQRETQYF	TGTGCCAGCACAACGCCTCGCCAGAGGGAGACCCAGTACTTC
TRBV6-5	TRBJ2-3	NA	TRBD2	CASRRGGQDTQYF	TGTGCCAGCAGGCGGGGGGGTCAGGATACGCAGTATTTT
TRBV5-4	TRBJ1-2	NA	TRBD1	CASSLAGQVDGYTF	TGTGCCAGCAGCTTGGCTGGACAGGTCGATGGCTACACCTTC
TRBV15	TRBJ2-1	NA	NA	CATSSNNEQFF	TGTGCCACCAGCAGTAACAATGAGCAGTTCTTC
TRBV6-1	TRBJ1-5	NA	TRBD1	CASSEYGTGAYQPQHF	TGTGCCAGCAGTGAATACGGGACAGGGGCTTATCAGCCCCAGCATTTT
TRBV5-6	TRBJ1-2	NA	NA	CASSLAGAPYGYTF	TGTGCCAGCAGCTTGGCAGGGGCTCCCTATGGCTACACCTTC
TRBV19	TRBJ2-5	NA	NA	CASSYQDQETQYF	TGTGCCAGTAGTTACCAGGATCAAGAGACCCAGTACTTC
TRBV6-5	TRBJ2-3	NA	TRBD1	CASRRQGTTDTQYF	TGTGCCAGCAGAAGACAGGGGACCACAGATACGCAGTATTTT
TRBV7-9	TRBJ2-1	once	NA	CASSFGGEATDNEQFF	TGTGCCAGCAGCTTTGGAGGGGAGGCTACCGACAATGAGCAGTTCTTC
TRBV6-2/TRBV6-3	TRBJ1-1	NA	NA	CASSGQPNTEAFF	TGTGCCAGCAGCGGACAGCCCAACACTGAAGCTTTCTTT
TRBV29-1	TRBJ2-5	NA	TRBD1	CSVPLRATGGRETQYF	TGCAGCGTCCCCCTTAGGGCGACAGGGGGCAGGGAGACCCAGTACTTC
TRBV6-6	TRBJ1-2	NA	NA	CASSFRGRRGYGYTF	TGTGCCAGCAGTTTCCGGGGGAGGAGGGGCTATGGCTACACCTTC
TRBV4-1	TRBJ1-4	NA	NA	CASSQDVAGANEKLFF	TGCGCCAGCAGCCAAGATGTGGCAGGGGCAAATGAAAAACTGTTTTTT
TRBV4-2	TRBJ1-2	once	NA	CASSQDRGYTF	TGTGCCAGCAGCCAAGATAGAGGCTACACCTTC
TRBV6-5	TRBJ2-1	once	NA	CATGTGGEQFF	TGTGCCACGGGGACTGGGGGTGAGCAGTTCTTC
TRBV7-8	TRBJ1-5	NA	NA	CAGGGSGRHSNQPQHF	TGTGCAGGGGGGGGGAGCGGACGCCATAGCAATCAGCCCCAGCATTTT
TRBV5-4	TRBJ2-5	NA	TRBD1	CASSPGTGGETQYF	TGTGCCAGCAGCCCCGGGACAGGTGGCGAGACCCAGTACTTC
TRBV19	TRBJ1-5	few	NA	CASSIRGGSNQPQHF	TGTGCCAGTAGTATCAGAGGAGGGAGCAATCAGCCCCAGCATTTT
TRBV11-2	TRBJ2-1	NA	TRBD2	CASSPLTGRGGNEQFF	TGTGCCAGCAGCCCCCTGACAGGGCGGGGGGGCAATGAGCAGTTCTTC
TRBV14	TRBJ2-7	NA	NA	CASSQVPGERYF	TGTGCCAGCAGCCAAGTTCCGGGAGAGAGGTACTTC
TRBV28	TRBJ1-3	NA	NA	CASSEPRTSGNTIYF	TGTGCCAGCAGTGAACCTAGGACATCTGGAAACACCATATATTTT
TRBV10-3	TRBJ2-5	NA	NA	CAISDNSYQETQYF	TGTGCCATCAGTGACAACTCGTACCAAGAGACCCAGTACTTC
TRBV3-1/TRBV3-2	TRBJ1-6	few	NA	CASSQDWGLNSPLHF	TGTGCCAGCAGCCAAGACTGGGGCCTCAATTCACCCCTCCACTTT
TRBV4-1	TRBJ1-2	NA	NA	CASSQEFWGDYGYTF	TGCGCCAGCAGCCAAGAATTTTGGGGCGACTATGGCTACACCTTC